The present T cell receptor beta chain was sequenced within a study of cytomegalovirus exposure and HLA in healthy donors. Germline CDR1 SGHTA, CDR2 FQGNSA. The CDR3 length is 14 residues. The V and J ends lost 1 base and 0 bases respectively, with 6 bases between them. This clone was seen only once. Primers: 60 Vbeta forward and 13 Jbeta reverse. Here immunoSEQ multiplex PCR was the method, and the copy in TCRdb shows in-frame clones only, minus some. The profile shows about 130,000 clones, 83% of them singletons. The source is a woman aged 40-49 years in good health and CMV-seropositive. Material: PBMCs. The chain is built from TRBV7-2 and TRBJ2-5; D not resolved. The CDR3 nucleotides are TGTGCCAGCAGCTTAGAACTGCACCAAGAGACCCAGTACTTC. Amino acids: CASSLELHQETQYF.